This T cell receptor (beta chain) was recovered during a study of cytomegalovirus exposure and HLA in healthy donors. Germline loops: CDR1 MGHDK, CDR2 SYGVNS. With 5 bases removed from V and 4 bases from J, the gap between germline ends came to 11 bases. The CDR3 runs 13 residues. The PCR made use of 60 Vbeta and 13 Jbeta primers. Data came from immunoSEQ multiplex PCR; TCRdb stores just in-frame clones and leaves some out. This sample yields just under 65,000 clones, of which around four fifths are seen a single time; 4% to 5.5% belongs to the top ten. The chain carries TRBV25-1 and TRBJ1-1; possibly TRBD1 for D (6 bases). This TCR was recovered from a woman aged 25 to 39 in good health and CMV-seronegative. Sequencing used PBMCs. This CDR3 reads CASSLQGTTEAFF. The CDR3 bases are TGTGCCAGCAGTCTACAGGGTACCACTGAAGCTTTCTTT.